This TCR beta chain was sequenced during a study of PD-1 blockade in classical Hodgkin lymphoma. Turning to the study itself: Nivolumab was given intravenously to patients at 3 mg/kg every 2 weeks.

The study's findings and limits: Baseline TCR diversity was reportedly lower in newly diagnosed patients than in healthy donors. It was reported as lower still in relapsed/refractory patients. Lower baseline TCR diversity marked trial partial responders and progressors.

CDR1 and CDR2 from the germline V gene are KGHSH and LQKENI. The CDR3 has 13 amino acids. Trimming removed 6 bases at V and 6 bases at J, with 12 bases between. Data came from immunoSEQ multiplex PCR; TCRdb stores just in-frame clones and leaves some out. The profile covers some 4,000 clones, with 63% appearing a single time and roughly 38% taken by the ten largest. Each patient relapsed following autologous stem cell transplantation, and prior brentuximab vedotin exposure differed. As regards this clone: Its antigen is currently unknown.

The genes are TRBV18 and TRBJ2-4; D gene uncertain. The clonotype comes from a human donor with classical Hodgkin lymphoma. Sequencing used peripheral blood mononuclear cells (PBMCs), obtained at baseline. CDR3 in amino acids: CASSTGLLNIQYF. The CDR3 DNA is TGTGCCAGCTCCACTGGGTTACTAAACATTCAGTACTTC.